A single sample is the source of the 25 T cell receptor beta chains below, sequenced in a study of OX40 agonist ivuxolimab in advanced cancers. Library preparation used the immunoSEQ multiplex PCR assay. This is the immuneACCESS table as TCRdb keeps it, with only in-frame sequences that have V and J called. A part of the clones is gone; compared with another copy, unresolved V genes explain less than half, and the rest is unexplained. Counted in this sample were around 67,000 clones; 80% of them appeared once. The leading ten clones occupy 1.2% of the sample. Sequencing used CD4+ or CD8+ T cells sorted from blood, obtained in a trial of the OX40 agonist ivuxolimab. The receptors were sampled from an adult with an advanced solid tumor such as melanoma, head and neck, liver or kidney cancer.

The rearrangement joins TRBV12-5 to TRBJ1-5; D is perhaps TRBD1 (5 bases). Trimming took off 2 bases at V and 1 base at J, with 6 bases between the two ends. Germline assignment: CDR1 LGHNT and CDR2 FRNRAP. This CDR3 has 14 residues. CDR3 coding DNA: TGTGCTAGTGGTTTGTGGGGGAGCAATCAGCCCCAGCATTTT. It encodes CASGLWGSNQPQHF.

V usage is TRBV2 and J usage is TRBJ2-1; either TRBD1 or TRBD2 may supply D (6 bases each). Germline CDR1 reads SNHLY; CDR2 reads FYNNEI. The CDR3 covers 15 residues. Trimming removed 2 bases from V and 7 bases from J, with 15 bases in between. The CDR3 is CASSERGHSRNEQFF. CDR3 nucleotides: TGTGCCAGCAGTGAACGGGGGCATTCCCGGAATGAGCAGTTCTTC.

V and J are TRBV10-1 and TRBJ2-3; TRBD2 matches 9 bases. Germline lookup yields CDR1 WNHNN and CDR2 SYGVQD (reference sequence). The CDR3 extends over 16 amino acids. The ends lost 5 bases at V and 4 bases at J; junction bases unmatched: 10. The CDR3 spells CASSLRRGGLADTQYF. For the CDR3, the DNA is TGCGCCAGCAGTCTCAGGCGGGGGGGCCTGGCAGATACGCAGTATTTT.

This rearrangement joins TRBV5-6 to TRBJ1-2, with 7 nucleotides matching TRBD1. The length of the CDR3 is 14 residues. The germline V gene encodes CDR1 SGHDT and CDR2 YYEEEE. The J segment lost 6 bases and the V segment lost 0 bases, leaving 5 bases of the junction unmatched. As DNA, the CDR3 is TGTGCCAGCAGCTTGGTGTCAGGGGGGGATGGCTACACCTTC. This codes for CASSLVSGGDGYTF.

The chain recombines TRBV6-5 with TRBJ1-2; D is undetermined. V was shortened by 0 bases and J by 4 bases, with 9 bases between the two germline ends. Germline lookup yields CDR1 MNHEY and CDR2 SVGAGI. The CDR3 has 14 residues. This CDR3 reads CASSYSWDVYGYTF. DNA of the CDR3: TGTGCCAGCAGTTACTCTTGGGATGTCTATGGCTACACCTTC.

The rearrangement joins TRBV5-1 to TRBJ2-1, with 8 positions matching TRBD2. Germline trimming cut 4 bases from V and 4 bases from J; bases unmatched to any gene: 7. The CDR3 is 15 amino acids. In germline, CDR1 is SGHRS, CDR2 YFSETQ. CDR3 nucleotide sequence: TGCGCCAGCAGCGGGGGACTAGTTCTATACAATGAGCAGTTCTTC. This encodes CASSGGLVLYNEQFF.

J is TRBJ1-3 and V is TRBV5-4, with a possible D match to TRBD1 (6 bases). This CDR3 is built from 15 residues. Trimming cost V 0 bases and J 7 bases, with 14 bases left between them. Germline CDR1 reads SGHNT; CDR2 reads YYREEE (reference sequence). DNA for the CDR3: TGTGCCAGCAGCTTGGCGGGCTCGGGGGGCAACACCATATATTTT. Encoded protein: CASSLAGSGGNTIYF.

The V gene is TRBV30, the J gene TRBJ1-2; perhaps TRBD1 as D (5 bases). V was cut by 2 bases and J by 8 bases, with 12 bases left in between. The V gene's germline CDR1 is GTSNPN and CDR2 SVGIG (reference sequence). CDR3 length: 12 residues. Here the CDR3 DNA reads TGTGCCTGGAGTAGCAGGGCGGGGGGCTACACCTTC. Translated: CAWSSRAGGYTF.

The V and J genes are TRBV7-3 and TRBJ2-3; 8 bases match TRBD1. V lost 2 bases and J lost 7; bases outside the gene matches: 8. The CDR3 runs to 15 residues. Germline CDR1 and CDR2: SGHTA and FQGTGA. CDR3 in amino acids: CASSLDRGKRNTQYF. The CDR3 DNA sequence: TGTGCCAGCAGCTTAGACAGGGGTAAGAGAAATACGCAGTATTTT. The full variable domain, with the rest looked up from reference TRBV7-3 and TRBJ2-3, is GAGVSQTPSNKVTEKGKYVELRCDPISGHTALYWYRQSLGQGPEFLIYFQGTGAADDSGLPNDRFFAVRPEGSVSTLKIQRTERGDSAVYLCASSLDRGKRNTQYFGPGTRLTVL.

The chain carries TRBV18 and TRBJ1-1, with 10 nucleotides matching TRBD1. V shed 3 bases, J shed 5 bases, and the junction held 6 bases outside the gene matches. Germline lookup yields CDR1 KGHSH and CDR2 LQKENI. The CDR3 runs 15 residues. CDR3 protein: CASSPGTGAGTEAFF. CDR3 coding DNA: TGTGCCAGCTCACCCGGGACAGGGGCCGGGACTGAAGCTTTCTTT.

The chain has TRBV6-1 and TRBJ1-4, with TRBD1 as a possible D gene (5 bases). The germline gives CDR1 MNHNS, CDR2 SASEGT. The CDR3 is made up of 17 amino acids. V lost 4 bases and J lost 6, with 21 bases in between. CDR3 sequence: CASSVLRGGGADEKLFF. The CDR3 nucleotides read TGTGCCAGCAGTGTATTAAGAGGTGGCGGGGCAGATGAAAAACTGTTTTTT.

The chain has TRBV6-5 and TRBJ1-6; possible D gene TRBD1, 6 bases. CDR3 length: 14 residues. The V end lost 7 bases, the J end lost 10 bases, and 17 bases lay between the germline ends. CDR1 and CDR2 (germline): MNHEY, SVGAGI. The CDR3 coding sequence is TGTGCCAGCAAAGATACAGGGAATCGGTCACCCCTCCACTTT. Translation gives CASKDTGNRSPLHF.

This clone occurred a few times. The CDR3 coding sequence is TGTGCCAGCAGCAATACAGGGGGCCTAGAAGCTTTCTTT. Its protein product is CASSNTGGLEAFF. The chain is built from TRBV7-9 and TRBJ1-1; 9 bases line up with TRBD1. This CDR3 has 13 amino acids. Germline V CDR1 and CDR2: SEHNR, FQNEAQ (reference sequence). Trimming cost V 5 bases and J 8 bases; bases outside gene matches: 6. The variable domain in full, completed from reference TRBV7-9 and TRBJ1-1, reads DTGVSQNPRHKITKRGQNVTFRCDPISEHNRLYWYRQTLGQGPEFLTYFQNEAQLEKSRLLSDRFSAERPKGSFSTLEIQRTEQGDSAMYLCASSNTGGLEAFFGQGTRLTVV.

This rearrangement joins TRBV5-1 to TRBJ2-2, with D perhaps given as TRBD1 or TRBD2 (6 bases each). The CDR3 consists of 16 residues. Germline assignment: CDR1 SGHRS and CDR2 YFSETQ. V was trimmed by 1 base and J by 1 base, leaving 11 bases between them. The CDR3: CASSLPGAQNTGELFF. The CDR3 bases are TGCGCCAGCAGCTTGCCGGGGGCGCAGAACACCGGGGAGCTGTTTTTT. The whole variable domain, filled in from reference TRBV5-1 and TRBJ2-2, reads KAGVTQTPRYLIKTRGQQVTLSCSPISGHRSVSWYQQTPGQGLQFLFEYFSETQRNKGNFPGRFSGRQFSNSRSEMNVSTLELGDSALYLCASSLPGAQNTGELFFGEGSRLTVL.

This chain joins TRBV27 and TRBJ2-5; D uncertain. Trimming left V 0 bases short and J 5 bases short, with 10 bases between. The CDR3 is 14 amino acids. Germline CDR1 is MNHEY and CDR2 is SMNVEV (reference sequence). CDR3 protein: CASSLSGPWETQYF. The CDR3 DNA reads TGTGCCAGCAGTTTATCGGGCCCGTGGGAGACCCAGTACTTC.

The rearrangement uses TRBV14 and TRBJ1-3; 7 positions match TRBD1. The CDR3 extends over 15 amino acids. V trimming: 4 bases; J trimming: 5 bases; junction bases outside the gene matches: 8. The germline V gene has CDR1 SGHDN and CDR2 FVKESK. In DNA, the CDR3 is TGTGCCAGCAGCCCGGACAGGCTCATTAGAAACACCATATATTTT. Its translation: CASSPDRLIRNTIYF.

This chain uses TRBV6-6 with TRBJ1-5; maybe TRBD1 (6 bases). Trimming stripped 2 bases from V and 3 bases from J, with 11 bases between. The germline V gene has CDR1 MNHNY and CDR2 SVGAGI (reference sequence). This CDR3 has 15 amino acids. The DNA for the CDR3 is TGTGCCAGCAGTTACGTTACAGGGTCCAATCAGCCCCAGCATTTT. It translates to CASSYVTGSNQPQHF.

This chain joins TRBV7-9 and TRBJ2-2; D remains ambiguous. This CDR3 region has 15 residues. V was trimmed by 8 bases and J by 2 bases, leaving 15 bases between them. In germline, CDR1 is SEHNR, CDR2 FQNEAQ (reference sequence). The CDR3 sequence: CASFSGRQNTGELFF. In nucleotides, the CDR3 is TGTGCCAGCTTCAGTGGCAGGCAAAACACCGGGGAGCTGTTTTTT.

The V and J genes are TRBV25-1 and TRBJ2-7; 8 bases map to TRBD1. Germline CDR1 is MGHDK and CDR2 is SYGVNS. The CDR3 length is 15 residues. V lost 3 bases to trimming and J lost 1 base; unmatched junction nucleotides: 5. The CDR3 DNA follows: TGTGCCAGCAGTGATCCGGGACAGGCATCCTACGAGCAGTACTTC. Protein product: CASSDPGQASYEQYF.

The gene calls are TRBV29-1 and TRBJ1-1, with D perhaps matching TRBD1 (6 bases). Germline V CDR1 and CDR2: SQVTM, ANQGSEA. The CDR3 is made up of 12 amino acids. Trimming took 2 bases from V and 11 from J, leaving 15 bases between them. The CDR3 DNA sequence: TGCAGCGTTGAAATTCCCCAGGGGAGGGCTTTCTTT. It specifies CSVEIPQGRAFF.

CDR3 amino acids: CASSLQATYEQYF. In DNA form, the CDR3 reads TGTGCCAGTAGTTTACAGGCAACCTACGAGCAGTACTTC. The chain recombines TRBV19 with TRBJ2-7; D is perhaps TRBD1 (5 bases). The CDR3 is 13 amino acids. CDR1 is LNHDA, CDR2 SQIVND, per germline (reference sequence). With 5 bases removed from V and 2 bases from J, the gap between germline ends came to 10 bases.

The J gene is TRBJ2-4, the V gene TRBV18, with 8 nucleotides matching TRBD1. The V and J ends lost 3 bases and 5 bases, in that order; junction bases with no gene match: 3. In germline, CDR1 is KGHSH, CDR2 LQKENI. The CDR3 runs to 14 residues. The CDR3 DNA reads as TGTGCCAGCTCACCGACAGGGGTGGAAAACATTCAGTACTTC. Amino acids: CASSPTGVENIQYF.

The chain carries TRBV9 and TRBJ2-3; D uncertain. Germline V CDR1 and CDR2: SGDLS, YYNGEE. V dropped 4 bases and J dropped 1 base, with 16 bases sitting between them. The CDR3 length is 16 residues. Written as DNA, the CDR3 is TGTGCCAGCAGCCCTCGACTCGGTTGGGGCACAGATACGCAGTATTTT. Its protein product is CASSPRLGWGTDTQYF.

The V and J genes are TRBV4-1 and TRBJ1-5; D is ambiguous. The CDR3 length is 14 residues. CDR1 and CDR2 from the germline V gene are MGHRA and YSYEKL. Trimming took off 1 base at V and 4 bases at J, with 8 bases between the two ends. CDR3 bases: TGCGCCAGCAGCCAAGTAGAGTGGAATCAGCCCCAGCATTTT. Its translation is CASSQVEWNQPQHF.

The CDR3 sequence is CSVRTSGGISLDTQYF. The CDR3 coding sequence is TGCAGCGTTAGGACTAGCGGGGGGATCAGTTTAGATACGCAGTATTTT. V usage is TRBV29-1 and J usage is TRBJ2-3; 14 nucleotides line up with TRBD2. Germline CDR1 and CDR2: SQVTM and ANQGSEA. V trimming: 5 bases; J trimming: 5 bases; junction bases outside the gene matches: 9. The CDR3 has 16 amino acids.